This entry features one T cell receptor beta chain sequence. What it binds is not known. The data were obtained in a study of cytomegalovirus exposure and HLA in healthy donors. Broader study findings: Accounts indicate the classifier identified cytomegalovirus status with strong specificity and sensitivity.

Germline CDR1 reads ENHRY; CDR2 reads SYGVKD. V was trimmed by 0 bases and J by 5 bases, leaving 5 bases between them. This CDR3 comprises 12 residues. The data were produced by immunoSEQ multiplex PCR, yet TCRdb's version contains in-frame clones alone and is incomplete. The repertoire has over 120,000 clones, about 94% of them found once; the top ten carry 1.5% to 2%. This clonotype was obtained from a man aged 18 to 29 in good health and CMV-seropositive. V is TRBV10-3 and J is TRBJ2-7; maybe TRBD1 (5 bases). The sample taken for sequencing was PBMCs. CDR3 nucleotides: TGTGCCATCAGTGAGTCAGGGGACGAGCAGTACTTC. Amino acids: CAISESGDEQYF.